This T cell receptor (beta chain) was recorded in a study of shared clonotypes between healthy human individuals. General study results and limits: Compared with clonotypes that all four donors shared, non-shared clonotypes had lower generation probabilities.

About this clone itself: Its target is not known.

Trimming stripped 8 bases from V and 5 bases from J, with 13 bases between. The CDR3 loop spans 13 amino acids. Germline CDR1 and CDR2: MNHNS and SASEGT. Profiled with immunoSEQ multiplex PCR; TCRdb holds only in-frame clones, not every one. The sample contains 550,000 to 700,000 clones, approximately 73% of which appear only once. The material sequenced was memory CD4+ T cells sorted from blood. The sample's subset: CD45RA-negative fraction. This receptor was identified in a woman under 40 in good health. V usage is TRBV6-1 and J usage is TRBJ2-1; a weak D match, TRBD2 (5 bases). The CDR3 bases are TGTGCCAGCTTAGTAAAGGGAGACAATGAGCAGTTCTTC. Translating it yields CASLVKGDNEQFF.